This T cell receptor beta chain derives from a study of T-cell reconstitution after alpha-beta-depleted transplantation in children. Remarks on this clonotype: What it binds is unknown.

The V and J ends lost 3 bases and 6 bases respectively, with 12 bases between them. CDR3 length equals 14 residues. Study-wide results and limits: Several hundred expanded graft clones reportedly supplied alpha-beta T cells about two months after transplant.

A TCRbeta library incorporating unique molecular identifiers was prepared. TCRdb itself ran the PCR reads through MiXCR, one entry per CDR3 protein. The table includes about 980,000 distinct CDR3 sequences, about 29% detected once. The V call is TRBV12-3 or TRBV12-4, the J call TRBJ2-1, with D tentatively TRBD2 (6 bases). The receptor's source is a boy under three years old who had a stem cell transplant for SCID, so the T cells may come from the graft donor. The sequencing here drew on PBMCs, mostly from graft donor cells, taken 360 days after TCRalphabeta/CD19-depleted stem cell transplant. The CDR3 DNA is TGTGCCAGCAGTTTGGAGGGACCGGGCAATGAGCAGTTCTTC. This translates into CASSLEGPGNEQFF.